The source of this TCR beta chain is a study of siplizumab effects on memory and regulatory T cells (dated by TCRdb to between 2018 and 2021). Background for the entire study: The study looked at the effect of siplizumab, an anti-CD2 antibody, on alloreactive T-cell subsets in allogeneic mixed lymphocyte reactions made from human PBMCs. What the study reported, not specific to this receptor: Among mappable alloreactive CD4+ clones, the Treg-derived fraction averaged about 70% with siplizumab versus about 27% in control reactions. Sequences below about 10^-5 frequency were poorly captured, so only a minor fraction of alloreactive clones could be mapped to unstimulated subsets. Roughly 75-95% of proliferating CD4+ or CD8+ clones could not be assigned a naive or memory phenotype. Whether proliferating Tregs from siplizumab cultures were suppressive was not functionally confirmed. Unstimulated naive T cells appeared more diverse than memory T cells, and naive cells seemed to contribute substantially to the alloresponse. Siplizumab significantly reduced the cumulative frequency of alloreactive sequences traceable to unstimulated CD4+ memory T cells.

The library was built by means of the immunoSEQ multiplex PCR assay. Roughly 10^5 TCR templates per sample were assayed on the deep sequencing platform. Genomic DNA extracted from sorted T cells was the material used for TCRbeta CDR3 sequencing. In the authors' own workflow: The R programming language was used for the clonal analysis of the TCRbeta CDR3 data. Alloreactive CD4+ and CD8+ clones were defined by comparing unstimulated samples with post-reaction CFSE-low samples. Alloreactive CD4+ clones were assigned to regulatory or non-regulatory origin by matching sequences to sorted unstimulated Treg and non-Treg repertoires. TCRdb carries this immuneACCESS record with in-frame sequences only. Its versions omit some clonotypes, under half of them owing to an unresolved V gene in the studies checked, with the rest unexplained. Clone size and V and J calls were adopted from that table, with D and trimming inferred from the DNA. Recorded for this sample are more than 90,000 clones; 90% to 95% of them occurred a single time. Jointly, the top ten make up about 1.2% of the sample.

Sorted unstimulated T cells and proliferating T cells recovered from mixed lymphocyte reactions were subjected to TCRbeta CDR3 sequencing. Fresh whole blood from ten HLA-typed healthy donors served as the source for isolating PBMCs. Unstimulated CD4+ non-regulatory T cells were FACS-sorted to map the origin of alloreactive clones. CDR1 is given as MRHNA and CDR2 as SNTAGT, both from the germline V gene. Between the V and J ends, shortened by 3 bases and 2 bases respectively, the junction contains 4 bases. The CDR3 numbers 13 residues from cysteine through phenylalanine. The entry retains the CDR3 DNA only, 39 bases that are in frame from base 1. As to this clone: Its antigen is not yet known. Base qualities are not provided; no much larger clone lies one nucleotide away.

The receptor comes from a human donor in good health. The sequencing input was non-Treg CD4+ T cells sorted from blood. In the paper's terms, the cell subset or site label means: FACS-sorted unstimulated CD4+ non-regulatory T cells. The chain was built from TRBV6-4 and TRBJ2-2, with the D gene uncertain. The CDR3 corresponds to CASSEVNTGELFF. The nucleotides read TGTGCCAGCAGTGAGGTCAACACCGGGGAGCTGTTTTTT.